This T cell receptor beta chain is from a study of response to subunit inactivated influenza vaccine (dated by TCRdb to between 2017 and 2018). With respect to the entire study: The study used deep quantitative T cell receptor repertoire profiling to track responses to a trivalent subunit inactivated influenza vaccine. Overall study outcomes, separate from this receptor: It was suggested by the authors that each seasonal influenza vaccination may recruit only a limited number of new T cells.

This clonotype was seen a few times. Its antigen is not yet known. No much larger clone is present one base from it, and per-base qualities are unavailable. Library preparation was by RT-PCR. The sequencer listed for this sample is Illumina HiSeq 2500. TCRdb reprocessing: public reads trimmed at Q25 with fastp, clones called with MiXCR, in-frame beta chains kept. All rows with the same CDR3 protein become a single entry with the most common DNA and genes. This sample comprises around 580,000 distinct CDR3 sequences, about 12% of them detected only once. Of the sample, roughly 10% is held by the ten largest clones. The CDR3 starts with the cysteine, ends with the phenylalanine, and has 15 residues. Only the CDR3 region is kept as DNA, spanning 45 bases read in frame from base 1. Looking up the germline V gene yields CDR1 SGHTA and CDR2 FQGNSA. V has 0 bases trimmed and J has 6 bases trimmed; junction bases matching no gene number 7.

The chain joins TRBV7-2 to TRBJ2-5, and 7 junctional nucleotides match TRBD2. The specimen comprised PBMCs from blood, sampled on the day of vaccination. The sequence was obtained from a man aged 45-65 years who received an inactivated influenza vaccine. Donor details come from another sample of the same person, matched by shared clones. Read as DNA, the sequence is TGTGCCAGCAGCTTAGCGGCGGGAGATTCAAAGACCCAGTACTTC. Its coded protein is CASSLAAGDSKTQYF.